These 20 T cell receptor beta chains were sequenced from one sample in a study of molecular identifiers for immune sequencing clone quantification. In TCRdb, the PCR reads were re-called with MiXCR into one record per CDR3 protein. In the table there are hundreds of thousands of distinct CDR3 sequences, 25% of which are singletons. Sequencing was performed on naive CD8+ T cells from blood, with Jurkat cell RNA spiked in. Documented subset: FACS-sorted CD8+CD4-CCR7+CD45RA+ naive T cells. The receptors here all came from a human donor in good health. Some libraries in this study had Jurkat cell RNA spiked in.

There are many counts of this clonotype. V usage is TRBV5-1 and J usage is TRBJ1-1; D gene ambiguous. The CDR3 is 14 residues long. V was cut by 2 bases and J by 0 bases, with 8 bases left in between. The germline V gene encodes CDR1 SGHRS and CDR2 YFSETQ. CDR3 sequence (DNA): TGCGCCAGCAGCTTCCTTAACATGAACACTGAAGCTTTCTTT. Protein: CASSFLNMNTEAFF.

This clonotype occurred many times. This chain's CDR3 is CAIKNNYGYTF. In nucleotides, the CDR3 is TGTGCCATCAAGAATAACTATGGCTACACCTTC. This chain links TRBV10-3 with TRBJ1-2, with D uncertain. This CDR3 contains 11 residues. V lost 7 bases and J lost 1, with 4 bases in between. CDR1 ENHRY and CDR2 SYGVKD come from the germline V gene.

This rearrangement joins TRBV27 to TRBJ2-6, with TRBD1 matching 11 bases. This CDR3 is 17 amino acids long. Looked up from germline, CDR1 is MNHEY and CDR2 is SMNVEV (reference sequence). The J segment lost 7 bases and the V segment lost 6 bases, leaving 11 bases of the junction unmatched. CDR3 sequence reads: CASRTGQGASDANVLTF. In DNA, the CDR3 is TGTGCCAGCAGGACAGGACAGGGGGCGTCTGATGCCAACGTCCTGACTTTC.

This clonotype occurred many times. The chain has TRBV20-1 and TRBJ2-3, with 11 bases identical to TRBD2. The CDR3 totals 16 residues. J lost 2 bases, V lost 0 bases, and 4 bases had no gene match. The germline CDR1 and CDR2 sequences are DFQATT and SNEGSKA (reference sequence). CDR3 sequence reads: CSARELAGANTDTQYF. CDR3 nucleotides: TGCAGTGCTAGAGAACTAGCGGGGGCAAACACAGATACGCAGTATTTT.

This clonotype was counted only a few times. The chain employs TRBV7-9 and TRBJ2-7, with TRBD2 matching over 11 bases. V shed 5 bases and J 3 bases; nucleotides not matched to a gene: 9. CDR3 size: 16 residues. CDR1 is SEHNR and CDR2 is FQNEAQ in the germline V gene (reference sequence). Written as DNA, the CDR3 is TGTGCCAGCAGCCCCATAGCGGGAGGGCCATTCTACGAGCAGTACTTC. It specifies CASSPIAGGPFYEQYF.

This clonotype was observed many times. The chain carries TRBV4-2 and TRBJ2-7; the match to TRBD2 covers 8 bases. Looked up from germline, CDR1 is LGHNA and CDR2 is YNFKEQ. After removal of 2 bases from V and 0 bases from J, the junction contained 6 bases not matched to a gene. The CDR3 sequence is 16 residues long. The CDR3 is CASSQLTSGASYEQYF. CDR3 nucleotides: TGTGCCAGCAGCCAACTCACTAGCGGAGCCTCCTACGAGCAGTACTTC.

This clonotype has a count of ten or more. The chain carries TRBV6-2 or TRBV6-3 and TRBJ1-2; unclear D gene. V shed 7 bases and J shed 6 bases, with 9 bases lying between them. The germline CDR1 and CDR2 sequences are MNHEY and SVGEGT. The CDR3 has 11 amino acids. The CDR3 loop reads CASTSRDGYTF. The CDR3, as DNA: TGTGCCAGCACTTCTAGAGATGGCTACACCTTC.

A word on this clonotype: Given the absence of the conserved phenylalanine or tryptophan at the CDR3 end, a read error is likely. V usage is TRBV7-7 and J usage is TRBJ2-7; 8 bases map to TRBD1. Losses at the gene ends were 5 bases for V and 3 bases for J; bases not matched to a gene: 6. The germline V gene encodes CDR1 SSHAT and CDR2 FNYEAQ (reference sequence). The CDR3 extends over 14 amino acids. The CDR3 nucleotides read TGTGCCAGCAGCCCGGGAACAGGGGGCTACGAGCAGTACTCC. It yields the protein CASSPGTGGYEQYS.

This clonotype was recorded many times. This sequence joins TRBV4-3 and TRBJ2-7; D is uncertain. CDR1 LGHNA and CDR2 YSLEER come from the germline V gene. Trimming pared 0 bases from V and 2 bases from J, leaving 11 bases between. The CDR3 spans 15 residues. The CDR3 protein is CASSQERQMTYEQYF. The DNA for the CDR3 is TGCGCCAGCAGCCAAGAAAGGCAGATGACCTACGAGCAGTACTTC.

This clonotype was recorded at least ten times. This sequence joins TRBV12-3 or TRBV12-4 and TRBJ2-3; 9 bases align to TRBD2. The CDR3 has 17 amino acids. The V segment lost 5 bases and the J segment 1 base; nucleotides outside the gene matches: 10. The CDR3 region has the DNA TGTGCCAGCAGTCCCCTCCGGACTAGCGCGGGCACAGATACGCAGTATTTT. Protein product: CASSPLRTSAGTDTQYF.

This clonotype showed up many times. The J gene is TRBJ2-7, the V gene TRBV5-6; the match to TRBD1 covers 8 bases. CDR1 and CDR2 (germline): SGHDT, YYEEEE. Trimming cost V 4 bases and J 1 base; bases outside gene matches: 7. The CDR3 is made up of 15 amino acids. The CDR3 loop reads CASSPPGQGSYEQYF. The CDR3 coding sequence is TGTGCCAGCAGCCCTCCCGGACAGGGTTCCTACGAGCAGTACTTC.

In its sample, this clonotype was seen a few times. The junction departs from germline at one end; a sequencing error may be responsible. The chain carries TRBV30 and TRBJ1-1; D unclear. Per the germline V gene, CDR1 is GTSNPN and CDR2 is SVGIG (reference sequence). This CDR3 contains 14 residues. Written as DNA, the CDR3 is TGTGCCCGGAGTTTGGCCCGATTGAACACTGAAGCTTTCTTT. As protein: CARSLARLNTEAFF.

The V call is TRBV12-3 or TRBV12-4, the J call TRBJ2-7, with D uncertain. The CDR3 loop spans 13 amino acids. V dropped 0 bases and J dropped 3 bases, with 6 bases sitting between them. As DNA, the CDR3 is TGTGCCAGCAGTTTAGCTAGGCGCTACGAGCAGTACTTC. It encodes CASSLARRYEQYF.

The rearrangement uses TRBV29-1 and TRBJ2-7; 7 positions match TRBD2. J gave up 6 bases and V 6 bases, and 5 bases lay outside the gene matches. Germline values: CDR1 SQVTM, CDR2 ANQGSEA. The CDR3 totals 11 residues. The CDR3 nucleotides are TGCAGCGTGGGGGGGTCCCGCGAGCAGTACTTC. Translated, it gives CSVGGSREQYF.

For this clonotype: At one of its ends the junction is not consistent with the germline gene, which may arise from a read error. The genes are TRBV5-1 and TRBJ1-2; TRBD1 matches 7 bases. The germline V gene encodes CDR1 SGHRS and CDR2 YFSETQ. The CDR3 extends over 15 amino acids. This CDR3 reads CAGSLVQGYDYGYTF. The CDR3 DNA reads as TGCGCCGGCAGCTTGGTACAGGGGTACGATTATGGCTACACCTTC.

This clonotype appeared many times. The chain recombines TRBV11-2 with TRBJ2-1, with no clear D. CDR3 size: 14 residues. V was shortened by 1 base and J by 0 bases, with 4 bases between the two germline ends. Germline V gene sequence: CDR1 SGHAT, CDR2 FQNNGV. For the CDR3, the DNA is TGTGCCAGCAGCTTAGGGAGCTCCTACAATGAGCAGTTCTTC. Its protein is CASSLGSSYNEQFF.

This chain links TRBV7-9 with TRBJ2-3, with a tentative D call TRBD2 (5 bases). V dropped 5 bases and J dropped 3 bases, with 9 bases sitting between them. CDR1 is SEHNR and CDR2 is FQNEAQ in the germline V gene (reference sequence). The CDR3 consists of 13 residues. The CDR3 sequence: CASSPEVTDTQYF. The CDR3, as DNA: TGTGCCAGCAGCCCGGAGGTTACAGATACGCAGTATTTT.

This clonotype has only a few counts. The rearrangement links TRBV6-5 to TRBJ2-7, with TRBD2 identical over 7 bases. Germline assignment: CDR1 MNHEY and CDR2 SVGAGI. Unmatched junction bases numbered 7, after V lost 5 bases and J lost 0 bases. This CDR3 has 15 amino acids. The CDR3 sequence is CASSDTGGSSYEQYF. The CDR3 region has the DNA TGTGCCAGCAGTGACACCGGGGGGAGCTCCTACGAGCAGTACTTC.

The chain has TRBV27 and TRBJ2-7; 10 bases align to TRBD1. V lost 8 bases to trimming and J lost 5 bases; unmatched junction nucleotides: 12. This CDR3 contains 15 residues. The germline V gene has CDR1 MNHEY and CDR2 SMNVEV (reference sequence). The chain's CDR3 is CASAWGGQGSDEQYF. The CDR3 DNA is TGTGCCAGCGCGTGGGGGGGACAGGGGTCGGACGAGCAGTACTTC.

This clonotype was seen many times. V gene TRBV20-1 combines with J gene TRBJ2-7; D is perhaps TRBD2 (6 bases). V lost 6 bases to trimming and J lost 4 bases, with 13 bases between them. From germline, CDR1 is DFQATT and CDR2 SNEGSKA (reference sequence). This CDR3 is 12 amino acids long. CDR3 DNA sequence: TGCAGTGCCTCCCCGGGACTGTACGAGCAGTACTTC. Its translation is CSASPGLYEQYF.